Listed below are T cell receptor beta chains from one sample, sequenced in a study of blood T cell repertoires in COVID-19. Measured with immunoSEQ multiplex PCR; TCRdb has only the in-frame clones, and not every one. The repertoire holds 150,000 to 180,000 clones, with 80% to 90% as singletons. The sequencing input was peripheral blood. All receptors derive from an older woman with acute or convalescent COVID-19. The conserved cysteine and the conserved F or W are not part of the CDR3 here. Where a row states a size, it is once, few, many or the class of an expanded clone; other rows omit it.

J gene: TRBJ2-1; V gene: TRBV27; clone size: -; CDR3 protein: ASSPRTSGGLGYNEQF
J gene: TRBJ2-3; V gene: TRBV27; clone size: -; CDR3 protein: ASSLPSGGDGIRQY
J gene: TRBJ2-1; V gene: TRBV11-2; clone size: -; CDR3 protein: ASSLEGASGGPPTRNEQF
J gene: TRBJ1-2; V gene: TRBV13; clone size: -; CDR3 protein: ASSLGQGGTHGYT
J gene: TRBJ2-3; V gene: TRBV9; clone size: -; CDR3 protein: ASSVPLRGGTDTQY
J gene: TRBJ1-3; V gene: TRBV28; clone size: -; CDR3 protein: ASSLGGYAGNTIY
J gene: TRBJ1-1; V gene: TRBV7-2; clone size: -; CDR3 protein: ASSFQRSRGSDTEAF
J gene: TRBJ2-3; V gene: TRBV3-1/TRBV3-2; clone size: -; CDR3 protein: ASSQGVGATTDTQY
J gene: TRBJ2-4; V gene: TRBV25-1; clone size: few; CDR3 protein: ASSLTGVNIQY
J gene: TRBJ1-5; V gene: TRBV5-1; clone size: -; CDR3 protein: ASSLSVGGQPQH
J gene: TRBJ1-6; V gene: TRBV28; clone size: -; CDR3 protein: ASRSGFAYNSPLH
J gene: TRBJ1-4; V gene: TRBV5-6; clone size: -; CDR3 protein: ASSLGRGLGEKLF
J gene: TRBJ1-1; V gene: TRBV19; clone size: -; CDR3 protein: ASREGGALPGAF
J gene: TRBJ1-5; V gene: TRBV28; clone size: -; CDR3 protein: ASSLLGTKSNQPQH
J gene: TRBJ1-2; V gene: TRBV4-1; clone size: -; CDR3 protein: ASSQDQGARGYT
J gene: TRBJ2-3; V gene: TRBV9; clone size: -; CDR3 protein: ASSVEGGGTDTQY
J gene: TRBJ1-2; V gene: TRBV10-3; clone size: -; CDR3 protein: AISDWEGKNYGYT
J gene: TRBJ1-6; V gene: TRBV9; clone size: -; CDR3 protein: ASSVVPLSSYNSPLH
J gene: TRBJ1-6; V gene: TRBV4-1; clone size: -; CDR3 protein: ASSQEGGLSNSPLH
J gene: TRBJ2-3; V gene: TRBV5-1; clone size: -; CDR3 protein: ASSLAASGSTDTQY
J gene: TRBJ2-7; V gene: TRBV3-1/TRBV3-2; clone size: -; CDR3 protein: ASSQDWGVEQY
J gene: TRBJ1-2; V gene: TRBV28; clone size: -; CDR3 protein: ASSLAGGGYT
J gene: TRBJ1-5; V gene: TRBV19; clone size: -; CDR3 protein: ASTRFPLGQGGQPQH
J gene: TRBJ1-1; V gene: TRBV5-1; clone size: -; CDR3 protein: ASSLGGGNPTLNTEAF
J gene: TRBJ1-1; V gene: TRBV29-1; clone size: -; CDR3 protein: SGVHQGRGTEAF